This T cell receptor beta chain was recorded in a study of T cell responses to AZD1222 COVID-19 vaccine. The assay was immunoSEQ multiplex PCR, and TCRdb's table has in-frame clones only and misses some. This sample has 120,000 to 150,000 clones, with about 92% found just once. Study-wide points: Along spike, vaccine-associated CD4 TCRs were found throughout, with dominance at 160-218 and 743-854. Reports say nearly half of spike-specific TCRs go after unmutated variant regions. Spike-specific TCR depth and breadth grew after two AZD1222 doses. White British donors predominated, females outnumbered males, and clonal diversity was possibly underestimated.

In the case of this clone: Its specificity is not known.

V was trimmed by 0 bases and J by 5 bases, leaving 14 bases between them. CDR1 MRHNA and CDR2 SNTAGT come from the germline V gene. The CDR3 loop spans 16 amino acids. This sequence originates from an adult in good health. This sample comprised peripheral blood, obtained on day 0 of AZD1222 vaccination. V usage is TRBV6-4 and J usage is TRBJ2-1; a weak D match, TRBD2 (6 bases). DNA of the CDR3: TGTGCCAGCAGTGACTCGTCGGGAGAGTTTAACAATGAGCAGTTCTTC. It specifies CASSDSSGEFNNEQFF.